Below, 5 T cell receptor beta chains from the same sample are listed, as sequenced in a study of blood T cells in healthy people across ages. Using a J-beta primer mix together with a sample-barcoded 5' primer, a second PCR was run for roughly 6 to 12 cycles. TCRdb ran MiXCR on the 5' RACE reads and lists one entry per CDR3 protein. Here the sample spans 780,000 or so distinct CDR3 sequences, roughly 50% being singletons. Sequencing was done on a sample of blood. The receptors stem from an elderly man in good health.

The V and J genes are TRBV9 and TRBJ2-5, with 9 bases identical to TRBD2. The CDR3 spans 15 residues. V was clipped by 0 bases and J by 11 bases; unmatched bases: 11. Germline CDR1 SGDLS, CDR2 YYNGEE. The CDR3 nucleotides read TGTGCCAGCAGCGTAGGCGCGGGAGGGGTCGATGAGCAGTACTTC. This sequence encodes CASSVGAGGVDEQYF.

At least ten counts were recorded for this clonotype. The chain combines TRBV6-6 with TRBJ2-5; tentative D call: TRBD2 (5 bases). The CDR3 contains 15 residues. Germline V gene lookup returns CDR1 MNHNY and CDR2 SVGAGI (reference sequence). V shed 0 bases and J shed 5 bases, with 13 bases lying between them. CDR3 in DNA: TGTGCCAGCAGTTACTCTATGGTGGAGGTGGAGACCCAGTACTTC. Its translation is CASSYSMVEVETQYF.

The gene calls are TRBV6-6 and TRBJ2-7; 9 nucleotides match TRBD2. Germline CDR1 reads MNHNY; CDR2 reads SVGAGI (reference sequence). Trimming cost V 5 bases and J 4 bases; bases outside gene matches: 9. This CDR3 is 15 amino acids long. The DNA for the CDR3 is TGTGCCAGCAGTAAGGAGGCGGGAGGGTTATACGAGCAGTACTTC. Translation: CASSKEAGGLYEQYF.

Turning to this clonotype: This may stem from a read error, because a much larger clone lies one nucleotide away. The rearrangement joins TRBV7-9 to TRBJ1-6; tentatively, D is TRBD1 (5 bases). Germline values: CDR1 SEHNR, CDR2 FQNEAQ (reference sequence). V shed 5 bases and J shed 18 bases, with 17 bases lying between them. The CDR3 totals 12 residues. The DNA of the CDR3 is TGTGCCAGCAGCCCTACGGGGGAAGGACCCCACTTT. It yields the protein CASSPTGEGPHF.

The rearrangement joins TRBV3-1 to TRBJ2-3, with D maybe TRBD2 (5 bases). Deletions cut 4 bases from V and 14 bases from J, with 25 bases between. CDR3 length: 15 residues. Germline CDR1 is LGHDT and CDR2 is YNNKEL (reference sequence). CDR3 region: CASSPEGTRGRDAYF. Here the CDR3 DNA reads TGTGCCAGCAGCCCCGAGGGAACTAGAGGCAGAGACGCGTATTTT.